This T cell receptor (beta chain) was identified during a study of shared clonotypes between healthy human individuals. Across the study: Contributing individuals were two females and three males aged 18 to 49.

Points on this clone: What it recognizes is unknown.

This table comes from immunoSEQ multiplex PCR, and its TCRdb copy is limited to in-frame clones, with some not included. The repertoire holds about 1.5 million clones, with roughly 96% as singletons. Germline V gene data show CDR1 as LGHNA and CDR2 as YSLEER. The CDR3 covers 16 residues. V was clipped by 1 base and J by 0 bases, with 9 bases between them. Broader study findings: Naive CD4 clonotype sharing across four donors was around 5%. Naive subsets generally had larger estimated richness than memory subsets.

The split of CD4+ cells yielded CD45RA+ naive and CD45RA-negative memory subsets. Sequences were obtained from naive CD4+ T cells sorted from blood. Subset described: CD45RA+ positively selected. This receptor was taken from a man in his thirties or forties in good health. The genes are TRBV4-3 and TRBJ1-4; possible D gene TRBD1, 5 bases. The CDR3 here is CASSQGQGATNEKLFF. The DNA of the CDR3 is TGCGCCAGCAGCCAAGGCCAGGGCGCAACTAATGAAAAACTGTTTTTT.